The 17 T cell receptor beta chains presented below share a single source sample, sequenced in a study of T and B cells in COVID-19 patients. Blood genomic DNA input for TRB amplification was 250-500 ng. BIOMED2 TRB-A/B primer pools were used in multiplex TRB PCR. TCRdb called the multiplex PCR reads again in MiXCR, with one record for every CDR3 protein. The repertoire has thousands of distinct CDR3 sequences, roughly 27% of them found once; the top ten carry roughly 16%. Sequencing was performed on blood. The receptors come from a human donor with active COVID-19.

This clonotype came up a few times. The rearrangement uses TRBV27 and TRBJ1-1; D might be TRBD1 (6 bases). Trimming took 2 bases from V and 0 from J, leaving 16 bases between them. The CDR3 sequence is 17 residues long. Germline CDR1 reads MNHEY; CDR2 reads SMNVEV (reference sequence). The CDR3 bases are TGTGCCAGCAGTTTACTACCGAGGGGACACCTGAACACTGAAGCTTTCTTT. Amino acids: CASSLLPRGHLNTEAFF.

With regard to this clonotype: Here the CDR3 omits its conserved ending phenylalanine or tryptophan, so a read error is the likely source. No DNA is shown, since the ends of the CDR3 on it are uncertain; the CDR3 is the one TCRdb lists. The CDR3 spells CASSYRGETGELCL. J is TRBJ2-2 and V is TRBV27; whether TRBD2, the table's D call, matches the DNA was not checked. Including both end residues, the CDR3 is 14 amino acids long. Germline values: CDR1 MNHEY, CDR2 SMNVEV (reference sequence).

By its share, this clonotype is medium-sized. V gene TRBV12-3 or TRBV12-4 combines with J gene TRBJ2-2; 13 bases agree with TRBD2. The V gene end was trimmed by 4 bases and the J gene end by 7 bases; junction bases not matched to a gene: 12. CDR3 length: 18 amino acids. The CDR3, as DNA: TGTGCCAGCAGTTCAGGGACTAGCGGGGTCGTCACTATCGGGGAGCTGTTTTTT. This sequence encodes CASSSGTSGVVTIGELFF.

This clonotype is deemed large. J is TRBJ2-3 and V is TRBV6-5, with 13 bases aligning to TRBD2. J lost 4 bases, V lost 2 bases, and 0 bases had no gene match. This CDR3 is 15 amino acids long. Per germline, CDR1 MNHEY and CDR2 SVGAGI. The CDR3 nucleotides read TGTGCCAGCAGTTACACTAGCGGGGGGGCAGATACGCAGTATTTT. The encoded protein is CASSYTSGGADTQYF.

For this clonotype: This may be a read error, as it is one base from a much larger clone. The chain uses TRBV6-5 and TRBJ2-6; D uncertain. CDR3 length: 16 residues. The V gene lost 11 bases and the J gene lost 0 bases, with 17 bases spanning the gap. Germline-derived CDR1 and CDR2 are MNHEY and SVGAGI. The CDR3 nucleotides are TGTGCCGCCCGGTGGGGAACTCTCTCTGGGGCCAACGTCCTGACTTTC. It yields the protein CAARWGTLSGANVLTF.

The chain uses TRBV6-6 and TRBJ2-2; TRBD1 agrees at 9 bases. V was pared by 4 bases and J by 5 bases, with 2 bases of the junction left unmatched. The CDR3 extends over 14 amino acids. Germline loops: CDR1 MNHNY, CDR2 SVGAGI (reference sequence). The CDR3 nucleotides are TGTGCCAGCAGTTTCGGGACAGGGACCGGGGAGCTGTTTTTT. Protein product: CASSFGTGTGELFF.

This clonotype is medium-sized. V usage is TRBV10-3 and J usage is TRBJ2-1, with a tentative D call TRBD2 (5 bases). The V gene's germline CDR1 is ENHRY and CDR2 SYGVKD. Trimming stripped 10 bases from V and 6 bases from J, with 16 bases between. CDR3 length: 13 amino acids. CDR3 DNA sequence: TGTGCCACCACACTAGACCGGGGCAATGAGCAGTTCTTC. This translates into CATTLDRGNEQFF.

In its sample, this clonotype was seen a few times. The chain combines TRBV27 with TRBJ1-1; tentatively, D is TRBD1 (6 bases). The CDR3 has 13 residues. Germline CDR1 is MNHEY and CDR2 is SMNVEV (reference sequence). V lost 6 bases and J lost 8, with 16 bases in between. The CDR3 DNA reads as TGTGCCAGCAGCTACCCCGGGACACCCGAAGCTTTCTTT. It codes for CASSYPGTPEAFF.

This sequence joins TRBV5-5 and TRBJ1-3, with 8 bases that match TRBD1. V lost 5 bases and J lost 4; bases outside the gene matches: 5. This CDR3 contains 14 residues. The germline V gene has CDR1 SGHKS and CDR2 YYEKEE (reference sequence). CDR3 sequence reads: CASRTGDIGNTIYF. In DNA, the CDR3 is TGTGCCAGCAGGACAGGGGATATAGGAAACACCATATATTTT. The entire variable domain, with the rest obtained from reference TRBV5-5 and TRBJ1-3, is as follows: DAGVTQSPTHLIKTRGQQVTLRCSPISGHKSVSWYQQVLGQGPQFIFQYYEKEERGRGNFPDRFSARQFPNYSSELNVNALLLGDSALYLCASRTGDIGNTIYFGEGSWLTVV.

The V and J genes are TRBV6-1 and TRBJ1-1; D is ambiguous. Germline-derived CDR1 and CDR2 are MNHNS and SASEGT. CDR3 length: 13 amino acids. Trimming pared 7 bases from V and 1 base from J, leaving 10 bases between. The DNA for the CDR3 is TGTGCCAGCAACCCCGGGCCGAACACTGAAGCTTTCTTT. This encodes CASNPGPNTEAFF.

The DNA for the CDR3 is TGTGCCTCCCGAGGGGCCCAATCCTATAATTCACCCCTCCACTTT. It yields the protein CASRGAQSYNSPLHF. This chain connects TRBV15 to TRBJ1-6, with D possibly matching TRBD1 (5 bases). Per germline, CDR1 LNHNV and CDR2 YYDKDF (reference sequence). The CDR3 length is 15 residues. Trimming shortened V by 11 bases and J by 1 base, and 15 bases separated the two germline ends. Supplemented by reference TRBV15 and TRBJ1-6, the full variable domain reads DAMVIQNPRYQVTQFGKPVTLSCSQTLNHNVMYWYQQKSSQAPKLLFHYYDKDFNNEADTPDNFQSRRPNTSFCFLDIRSPGLGDTAMYLCASRGAQSYNSPLHFGNGTRLTVT.

Relative to its sample, this clonotype is medium-sized. V usage is TRBV19 and J usage is TRBJ2-7, with D perhaps matching TRBD1 (6 bases). CDR1 LNHDA and CDR2 SQIVND come from the germline V gene (reference sequence). The CDR3 length is 13 residues. V was cut by 6 bases and J by 3 bases, with 12 bases left in between. The CDR3 here is CASRSAGDYEQYF. DNA of the CDR3: TGTGCCAGTAGAAGTGCAGGGGACTACGAGCAGTACTTC.

This clonotype ranks as medium-sized (0.01 to 0.1%). This chain uses TRBV6-1 with TRBJ2-1; possible D gene TRBD2, 5 bases. V was pared by 9 bases and J by 2 bases, with 14 bases between. Germline V gene lookup returns CDR1 MNHNS and CDR2 SASEGT. The CDR3 totals 14 residues. For the CDR3, the DNA is TGTGCCAGTCTTTTGGGGAGTGCCTACAATGAGCAGTTCTTC. It codes for CASLLGSAYNEQFF.

This clonotype has just a few counts. The rearrangement joins TRBV6-5 to TRBJ1-6; D is undetermined. CDR1 is MNHEY, CDR2 SVGAGI, per germline. CDR3 length: 12 amino acids. With 5 bases removed from V and 10 bases from J, the gap between germline ends came to 9 bases. The CDR3 nucleotides are TGTGCCAGCAGTGGGGAGGTCTCACCCCTCCACTTT. This translates into CASSGEVSPLHF.

This clonotype rates as medium-sized. V and J are TRBV6-1 and TRBJ2-7; D not resolved. The CDR3 has 11 amino acids. V lost 7 bases, J lost 0 bases, and 4 bases lay in between. Looked up from germline, CDR1 is MNHNS and CDR2 is SASEGT. This CDR3 is CASTFSYEQYF. The CDR3 bases are TGTGCCAGCACGTTCTCCTACGAGCAGTACTTC.

By sample share, this clonotype is medium-sized. CDR3 region: CASSYGTSGSNEQFF. In nucleotides, the CDR3 is TGTGCCAGCAGTTACGGGACTAGCGGGAGCAATGAGCAGTTCTTC. The chain carries TRBV6-2 or TRBV6-3 and TRBJ2-1; TRBD2 aligns across 14 bases. The CDR3 runs 15 residues. Germline assignment: CDR1 MNHEY and CDR2 SVGEGT. The junction had 0 bases not matched to a gene; V was cut back by 2 bases and J by 6 bases.

This chain links TRBV7-9 with TRBJ2-7; D unclear. The CDR3 consists of 11 residues. Germline values: CDR1 SEHNR, CDR2 FQNEAQ (reference sequence). The V end was cut by 5 bases, the J end by 5 bases, with 7 bases between. CDR3 residues: CASSDVNEQYF. The CDR3 DNA sequence: TGTGCCAGCAGCGACGTTAACGAGCAGTACTTC.